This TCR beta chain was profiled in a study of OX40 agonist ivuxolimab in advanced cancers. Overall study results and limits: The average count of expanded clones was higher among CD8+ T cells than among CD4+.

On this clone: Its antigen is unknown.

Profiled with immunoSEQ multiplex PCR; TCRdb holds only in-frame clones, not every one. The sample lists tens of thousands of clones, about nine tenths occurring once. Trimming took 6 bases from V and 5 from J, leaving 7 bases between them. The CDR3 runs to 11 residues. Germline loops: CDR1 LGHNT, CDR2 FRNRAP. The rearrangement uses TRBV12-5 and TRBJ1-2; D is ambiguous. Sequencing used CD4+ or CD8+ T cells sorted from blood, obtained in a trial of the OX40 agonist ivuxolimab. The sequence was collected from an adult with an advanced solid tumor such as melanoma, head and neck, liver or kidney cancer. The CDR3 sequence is CASGKGYGYTF. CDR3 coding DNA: TGTGCTAGTGGCAAAGGGTATGGCTACACCTTC. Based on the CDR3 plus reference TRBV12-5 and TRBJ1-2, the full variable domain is DARVTQTPRHKVTEMGQEVTMRCQPILGHNTVFWYRQTMMQGLELLAYFRNRAPLDDSGMPKDRFSAEMPDATLATLKIQPSEPRDSAVYFCASGKGYGYTFGSGTRLTVV.